Below, 25 T cell receptor beta chains from the same sample are listed, as sequenced in a study of cytomegalovirus exposure and HLA in healthy donors. The PCR contained 60 Vbeta and 13 Jbeta primers. TCRdb keeps only in-frame clones here, not all; method: immunoSEQ multiplex PCR. The table lists 84,000 or so clones, around 77% of them singletons. What was sequenced was PBMCs. These receptor sequences come from a man aged 50 to 59 in good health and CMV-seronegative.

This chain joins TRBV5-8 and TRBJ2-4; the D gene is possibly TRBD1 (5 bases). V lost 0 bases, J lost 0 bases, and 13 bases lay in between. CDR3 length: 17 amino acids. Looked up from germline, CDR1 is SGHTS and CDR2 is YDEGEE. The CDR3 here is CASSLVVQGKAKNIQYF. The CDR3 coding sequence is TGTGCCAGCAGCTTGGTTGTGCAGGGAAAAGCCAAAAACATTCAGTACTTC.

The J gene is TRBJ2-3, the V gene TRBV10-2; 10 bases fit TRBD2. The length of the CDR3 is 17 residues. Germline-derived CDR1 and CDR2 are WSHSY and SAAADI. The ends lost 3 bases at V and 2 bases at J; junction bases unmatched: 8. This CDR3 is CASSDRRLAGSTDTQYF. For the CDR3, the DNA is TGCGCCAGCAGTGACCGCAGACTAGCGGGTTCCACAGATACGCAGTATTTT.

As for this clone: As the CDR3 is not closed by the conserved phenylalanine or tryptophan, this likely results from a read error. The chain employs TRBV6-1 and TRBJ1-1; D remains ambiguous. Germline V lookup: CDR1 MNHNS, CDR2 SASEGT. V dropped 8 bases and J dropped 1 base, with 11 bases sitting between them. The CDR3 contains 13 residues. The CDR3 nucleotides read TGTGCCAGCGTCGTCGACTGGAACACTGAAGCTTTCCTT. Residues: CASVVDWNTEAFL.

The rearrangement uses TRBV28 and TRBJ1-3; weak D call: TRBD1 (5 bases). This CDR3 has 11 residues. Trimming left V 11 bases short and J 9 bases short, with 14 bases between. The germline V gene has CDR1 MDHEN and CDR2 SYDVKM. The CDR3 reads CAGGGKGTIYF. The CDR3, as DNA: TGTGCCGGGGGGGGAAAAGGCACCATATATTTT.

The J gene is TRBJ2-5, the V gene TRBV15; 11 bases are shared with TRBD2. V dropped 5 bases and J dropped 0; count of bases not matched to a gene: 5. Germline V gene lookup returns CDR1 LNHNV and CDR2 YYDKDF (reference sequence). The CDR3 sequence is 16 residues long. CDR3 region: CATSARTSGYQETQYF. The CDR3, as DNA: TGTGCCACCAGCGCCCGGACTAGCGGGTACCAAGAGACCCAGTACTTC.

This clone was seen a handful of times. The chain recombines TRBV7-2 with TRBJ1-2; TRBD1 aligns across 9 bases. J lost 6 bases, V lost 5 bases, and 10 bases had no gene match. Germline V gene sequence: CDR1 SGHTA, CDR2 FQGNSA. The CDR3 totals 15 residues. The CDR3 region has the DNA TGTGCCAGCAGCAGTCGCCCACAGGGGGCTAATGGCTACACCTTC. Amino acids: CASSSRPQGANGYTF.

This clone is a singleton in its sample. The CDR3 protein is CASSPGQIATNEKLFF. CDR3 in DNA: TGCGCCAGCAGCCCGGGACAGATTGCAACTAATGAAAAACTGTTTTTT. The rearrangement uses TRBV5-1 and TRBJ1-4; 7 bases map to TRBD1. Germline CDR1 and CDR2: SGHRS and YFSETQ. V shed 4 bases and J 0 bases; nucleotides not matched to a gene: 6. CDR3 size: 16 residues.

The genes are TRBV5-6 and TRBJ2-5; TRBD1 matches 7 bases. Looked up from germline, CDR1 is SGHDT and CDR2 is YYEEEE. The junction had 4 bases not matched to a gene; V was cut back by 2 bases and J by 3 bases. The CDR3 is made up of 14 amino acids. CDR3: CASSFQQGKETQYF. CDR3 nucleotide sequence: TGTGCCAGCAGCTTCCAACAGGGGAAAGAGACCCAGTACTTC.

This chain uses TRBV9 with TRBJ2-7, with D perhaps matching TRBD1 (7 bases). Germline values: CDR1 SGDLS, CDR2 YYNGEE. CDR3 size: 15 residues. The germline V and J ends were trimmed by 1 base and 6 bases, with 17 bases remaining between them. CDR3 protein: CASSVSPARGVEQYF. The CDR3 DNA sequence: TGTGCCAGCAGCGTAAGCCCCGCCAGGGGGGTCGAGCAGTACTTC. Full variable domain (missing parts from reference TRBV9 and TRBJ2-7): DSGVTQTPKHLITATGQRVTLRCSPRSGDLSVYWYQQSLDQGLQFLIQYYNGEERAKGNILERFSAQQFPDLHSELNLSSLELGDSALYFCASSVSPARGVEQYFGPGTRLTVT.

This chain joins TRBV5-6 and TRBJ1-3, with a weak D call TRBD1 (5 bases). Germline CDR1 is SGHDT and CDR2 is YYEEEE. CDR3 length: 18 amino acids. The ends were cut back, 5 bases at V and 0 bases at J, with 21 bases in the middle. CDR3: CASSWSHLDRGSGNTIYF. As DNA, the CDR3 is TGTGCCAGCAGTTGGTCCCACCTAGACAGAGGCTCTGGAAACACCATATATTTT.

The V call is TRBV5-1, the J call TRBJ1-1; 8 nucleotides align to TRBD1. Germline V gives CDR1 SGHRS, CDR2 YFSETQ. There are 12 residues in the CDR3. The trim removed 4 bases at V and 11 bases at J, leaving 7 bases unmatched. The CDR3 protein is CASSHGQGEAFF. The CDR3 bases are TGCGCCAGCAGCCACGGACAGGGTGAGGCTTTCTTT. Together with reference TRBV5-1 and TRBJ1-1, the CDR3 gives the full variable domain: KAGVTQTPRYLIKTRGQQVTLSCSPISGHRSVSWYQQTPGQGLQFLFEYFSETQRNKGNFPGRFSGRQFSNSRSEMNVSTLELGDSALYLCASSHGQGEAFFGQGTRLTVV.

The genes are TRBV15 and TRBJ2-3, with D perhaps TRBD1 (6 bases). The CDR3 loop spans 15 amino acids. CDR1 and CDR2 (germline): LNHNV, YYDKDF (reference sequence). V was cut by 0 bases and J by 3 bases, with 10 bases left in between. CDR3 DNA: TGTGCCACCAGCAGAGACAGGGGCACGACAGATACGCAGTATTTT. This gives the protein CATSRDRGTTDTQYF.

This chain uses TRBV2 with TRBJ2-6; 12 bases match TRBD1. Looked up from germline, CDR1 is SNHLY and CDR2 is FYNNEI. The junction had 8 bases not matched to a gene; V was cut back by 10 bases and J by 4 bases. The CDR3 totals 16 residues. CDR3 coding DNA: TGTGCCACCCCGGGACAGGGGGCGGGAGGGGCCAACGTCCTGACTTTC. Its translation is CATPGQGAGGANVLTF.

The DNA for the CDR3 is TGCGCCAGCAGCCAAGGCCCCTCGACAGGGGGAGAGACCCAGTACTTC. Encoded protein: CASSQGPSTGGETQYF. The V gene is TRBV4-3, the J gene TRBJ2-5, with 9 nucleotides matching TRBD1. V lost 1 base, J lost 4 bases, and 7 bases stayed unmatched. CDR1 and CDR2 (germline): LGHNA, YSLEER. This CDR3 contains 16 residues.

There are a few counts of this clone. The J gene is TRBJ2-4, the V gene TRBV27, with 9 bases matching TRBD2. The V segment lost 10 bases and the J segment 4 bases; nucleotides outside the gene matches: 14. CDR1 and CDR2 from the germline V gene are MNHEY and SMNVEV (reference sequence). The CDR3 runs 16 residues. CDR3 DNA: TGTGCCACCGCACTCTTTGTAGCGGGGGCTAAAAACATTCAGTACTTC. Translated: CATALFVAGAKNIQYF.

V is TRBV7-2 and J is TRBJ2-3, with D unclear. CDR3 length: 14 residues. The V end lost 2 bases, the J end lost 0 bases, and 6 bases lay between the germline ends. Germline-derived CDR1 and CDR2 are SGHTA and FQGNSA. CDR3 loop: CASSLRSSTDTQYF. The CDR3, as DNA: TGTGCCAGCAGCTTACGGTCTAGCACAGATACGCAGTATTTT.

The count of this clone is one. This chain links TRBV7-2 with TRBJ1-2; 9 bases fit TRBD1. V was pared by 5 bases and J by 8 bases, with 12 bases of the junction left unmatched. Looked up from germline, CDR1 is SGHTA and CDR2 is FQGNSA. The CDR3 loop spans 15 amino acids. CDR3 protein: CASSPPGGTGRGYTF. The CDR3 DNA is TGTGCCAGCAGCCCTCCCGGAGGGACAGGGCGAGGCTACACCTTC.

The chain combines TRBV19 with TRBJ2-5; TRBD1 agrees at 10 bases. Germline V gives CDR1 LNHDA, CDR2 SQIVND (reference sequence). The CDR3 consists of 14 residues. J lost 2 bases, V lost 10 bases, and 7 bases had no gene match. In DNA form, the CDR3 reads TGTGCCACACCTGGGACAGGGGAACAAGAGACCCAGTACTTC. It translates to CATPGTGEQETQYF.

The chain couples TRBV4-1 to TRBJ2-3, with 8 bases fitting TRBD2. The length of the CDR3 is 17 residues. Germline CDR1 is MGHRA and CDR2 is YSYEKL. The J segment lost 5 bases and the V segment lost 2 bases, leaving 12 bases of the junction unmatched. The CDR3 sequence: CASSQTPAGLVLDTQYF. The CDR3 region has the DNA TGCGCCAGCAGCCAAACCCCCGCGGGACTAGTATTAGATACGCAGTATTTT.

In nucleotides, the CDR3 is TGTGCCAGCAGCGTAGGTGCGGGGGGGGCCATCGGGGAGCTGTTTTTT. It translates to CASSVGAGGAIGELFF. V and J are TRBV9 and TRBJ2-2; 9 positions agree with TRBD2. Germline V CDR1 and CDR2: SGDLS, YYNGEE. J lost 7 bases, V lost 0 bases, and 7 bases had no gene match. This CDR3 spans 16 amino acids.

The rearrangement uses TRBV10-3 and TRBJ2-2; perhaps TRBD2 as D (5 bases). This CDR3 region has 14 residues. Trimming pared 6 bases from V and 3 bases from J, leaving 11 bases between. CDR1 is ENHRY and CDR2 is SYGVKD in the germline V gene. The CDR3 DNA is TGTGCCATCAGACCGCCGCGGGACACCGGGGAGCTGTTTTTT. Protein sequence: CAIRPPRDTGELFF.

This clone has only one observation. This chain connects TRBV6-5 to TRBJ2-1, with 9 bases matching TRBD1. The V segment lost 6 bases and the J segment 3 bases; nucleotides outside the gene matches: 3. There are 14 residues in the CDR3. In germline, CDR1 is MNHEY, CDR2 SVGAGI. CDR3 DNA: TGTGCCAGCAGGTCGGGACAGGGCTACAATGAGCAGTTCTTC. Translation: CASRSGQGYNEQFF.

This chain links TRBV2 with TRBJ2-7, with D possibly matching TRBD2 (6 bases). Between the trimmed V and J ends, which lost 11 bases and 6 bases, there was a span of 14 bases. Germline assignment: CDR1 SNHLY and CDR2 FYNNEI. The CDR3 contains 11 residues. The CDR3 spells CASSGVVEQYF. As DNA, the CDR3 is TGTGCCTCATCGGGGGTGGTCGAGCAGTACTTC.

V usage is TRBV6-5 and J usage is TRBJ2-7, with no clear D. CDR3 size: 11 residues. Germline assignment: CDR1 MNHEY and CDR2 SVGAGI. V was pared by 0 bases and J by 9 bases, with 6 bases between. This chain's CDR3 is CASSYSGRQYF. CDR3 sequence (DNA): TGTGCCAGCAGTTACTCGGGCCGGCAGTACTTC.

CDR3 residues: CAWSRQGRGYTF. As DNA, the CDR3 is TGTGCCTGGAGTCGACAGGGAAGAGGCTACACCTTC. This rearrangement joins TRBV30 to TRBJ1-2; 7 nucleotides align to TRBD1. The V gene end was trimmed by 2 bases and the J gene end by 8 bases; junction bases not matched to a gene: 5. The germline V gene has CDR1 GTSNPN and CDR2 SVGIG (reference sequence). This CDR3 comprises 12 residues.